These 8 T cell receptor beta chains came from one sample sequenced in a study of vaccination effects on CD4 cells after COVID-19. Using immunoSEQ multiplex PCR, the repertoire was profiled, and TCRdb retains in-frame clones only, with some absent. The data contain about 46,000 clones, roughly 80% of them singletons. Culture lasted 10 days before CD4+ T cell isolation. Their recognized antigens are unknown. This specimen consisted of CD4+ T cells from PBMCs cultured without peptide, obtained before COVID-19 vaccination. The receptors were gathered from a human donor who had a prior SARS-CoV-2 infection.

This chain uses TRBV7-2 with TRBJ2-7; D tentatively reads TRBD1 or TRBD2 (5 bases each). Germline CDR1 is SGHTA and CDR2 is FQGNSA. The CDR3 sequence is 14 residues long. V was cut by 5 bases and J by 7 bases, with 18 bases left in between. The CDR3 is CASSMGDGSGEQYF. The CDR3 region has the DNA TGTGCCAGCAGCATGGGGGACGGTTCGGGTGAGCAGTACTTC. The full variable domain, rest sourced from reference TRBV7-2 and TRBJ2-7, is GAGVSQSPSNKVTEKGKDVELRCDPISGHTALYWYRQSLGQGLEFLIYFQGNSAPDKSGLPSDRFSAERTGGSVSTLTIQRTQQEDSAVYLCASSMGDGSGEQYFGPGTRLTVT.

This clone was recorded a few times. This chain connects TRBV30 to TRBJ2-1; D is possibly TRBD2 (5 bases). Germline lookup yields CDR1 GTSNPN and CDR2 SVGIG (reference sequence). This CDR3 has 15 amino acids. The V and J ends lost 0 bases and 1 base respectively, with 10 bases between them. The DNA for the CDR3 is TGTGCCTGGAGTGTGGGCGGGTCGTCCTACAATGAGCAGTTCTTC. Translating gives CAWSVGGSSYNEQFF.

This chain connects TRBV7-9 to TRBJ2-1; D is undetermined. V was trimmed by 6 bases and J by 7 bases, leaving 13 bases between them. The CDR3 consists of 13 residues. CDR1 is SEHNR and CDR2 is FQNEAQ in the germline V gene (reference sequence). CDR3 residues: CASSLLRANEQFF. CDR3 coding DNA: TGTGCCAGCAGTCTTCTTCGGGCGAATGAGCAGTTCTTC.

The rearrangement uses TRBV2 and TRBJ2-2; weak D call: TRBD1 (5 bases). The germline V gene has CDR1 SNHLY and CDR2 FYNNEI. Deletions cut 4 bases from V and 7 bases from J, with 10 bases between. The CDR3 has 13 amino acids. This CDR3 is CASSATRGGELFF. The CDR3 DNA follows: TGTGCCAGCAGTGCCACAAGGGGCGGGGAGCTGTTTTTT.

CDR3 DNA: TGTGCAAGTAAGGGGAAAGACAGGGACGACGTGAACACTGAAGCTTTCTTT. Protein product: CASKGKDRDDVNTEAFF. The chain links TRBV12-2 to TRBJ1-1; TRBD1 was called by the table and not checked on the DNA. TRBV12-2 is reported as a pseudogene. The CDR3 has 17 residues.

The V call is TRBV11-3, the J call TRBJ2-1, with D possibly TRBD2 on 6 matching bases. The germline gives CDR1 SGHNT, CDR2 YENEEA. The CDR3 extends over 17 amino acids. Trimming took 1 base from V and 1 from J, leaving 14 bases between them. The CDR3, as DNA: TGTGCCAGCAGCTTAGTTGCCCGGACTACGTCCTACAATGAGCAGTTCTTC. Translation: CASSLVARTTSYNEQFF. Combining the CDR3 with reference TRBV11-3 and TRBJ2-1 gives the whole variable domain EAGVVQSPRYKIIEKKQPVAFWCNPISGHNTLYWYLQNLGQGPELLIRYENEEAVDDSQLPKDRFSAERLKGVDSTLKIQPAELGDSAVYLCASSLVARTTSYNEQFFGPGTRLTVL.

The sample holds a few counts of this clone. The chain employs TRBV3-1 (or the pseudogene TRBV3-2) and TRBJ2-1, with D unresolved. V gave up 6 bases and J gave up 11 bases, with 23 bases separating them. The germline CDR1 and CDR2 sequences are LGHDT and YNNKEL (reference sequence). This CDR3 spans 15 amino acids. Written as DNA, the CDR3 is TGTGCCAGCAGACCAGCAGCCCCGGTCGTAGGTAAGCAGTTCTTC. It encodes CASRPAAPVVGKQFF.

The chain combines TRBV18 with TRBJ1-1, with D maybe TRBD1 (5 bases). V shed 2 bases and J shed 5 bases, with 15 bases lying between them. The CDR3 is 15 amino acids. The germline V gene encodes CDR1 KGHSH and CDR2 LQKENI. The CDR3 loop reads CASSPGGSGGTEAFF. The CDR3 coding sequence is TGTGCCAGCTCACCAGGAGGGAGCGGGGGGACTGAAGCTTTCTTT.